This TCR beta chain was sequenced for a study of beta chain features in type 1 diabetes. Study findings and constraints: A moderate, significant TCRB CDR3 shortening appeared in type 1 diabetes across four CD4+ subsets.

Expressed TCRB transcripts got sequenced, as all isolated RNA was reverse transcribed. Sequenced by immunoSEQ multiplex PCR; TCRdb stores in-frame clones only, minus some. The table has about 150,000 clones, about 12% seen once; the top ten hold around 1.4%. This clone was seen ten or more times. Its antigen is undetermined. Germline CDR1 reads SGHTA; CDR2 reads FQGNSA. The CDR3 is 13 amino acids. The V and J ends lost 5 bases and 6 bases respectively, with 12 bases between them. The specimen sequenced was central memory CD4+ T cells from blood. The clonotype was recovered from a man aged 18 to 35 with type 1 diabetes. The rearrangement links TRBV7-2 to TRBJ2-3; D gene uncertain. The DNA of the CDR3 is TGTGCCAGCAGCCATCCGGTCACGGATACGCAGTATTTT. Translated: CASSHPVTDTQYF.